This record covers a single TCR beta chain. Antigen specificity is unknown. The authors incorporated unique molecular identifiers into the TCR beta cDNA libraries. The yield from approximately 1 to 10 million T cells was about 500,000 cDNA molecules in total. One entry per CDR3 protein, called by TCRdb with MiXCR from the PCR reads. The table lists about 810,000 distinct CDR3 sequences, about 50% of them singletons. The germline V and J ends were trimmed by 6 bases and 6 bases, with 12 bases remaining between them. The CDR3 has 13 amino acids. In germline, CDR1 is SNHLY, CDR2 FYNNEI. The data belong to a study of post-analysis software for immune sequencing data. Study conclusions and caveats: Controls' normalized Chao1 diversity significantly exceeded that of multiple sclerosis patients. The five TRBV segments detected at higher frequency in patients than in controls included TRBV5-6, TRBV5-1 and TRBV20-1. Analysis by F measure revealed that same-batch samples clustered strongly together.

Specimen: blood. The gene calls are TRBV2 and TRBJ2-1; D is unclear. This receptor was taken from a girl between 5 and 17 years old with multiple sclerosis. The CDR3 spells CASSQEIINEQFF. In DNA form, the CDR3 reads TGTGCCAGCAGCCAAGAGATCATCAATGAGCAGTTCTTC.